The rows below give T cell receptor beta chains drawn from one sample of a study of blood T cell repertoires in COVID-19. This table comes from immunoSEQ multiplex PCR, and its TCRdb copy is limited to in-frame clones, with some not included. The profile shows some 120,000 clones, approximately 71% of them singletons. Specimen: peripheral blood. These receptors were collected from a human donor in a cohort sampled during active COVID-19. CDR3s include the opening cysteine and the closing phenylalanine or tryptophan. A D gene is named only where the DNA matches it firmly. Clone size is shown for a subset of rows, as once, few, many or a class of expanded clone.

TRBV6-1,-,TRBJ2-3,once,TGTGCCAGCAGTGAATTCGGAGCTACTAGCACAGATACGCAGTATTTT,CASSEFGATSTDTQYF
TRBV18,TRBD1,TRBJ1-2,-,TGTGCCAGCTCACCGCGGACAGGGAGTGGCTACACCTTC,CASSPRTGSGYTF
TRBV3-1/TRBV3-2,-,TRBJ1-2,-,TGTGCCAGCAGCCAACCGGGACTGGGGGGCTATGGCTACACCTTC,CASSQPGLGGYGYTF
TRBV6-5,TRBD1,TRBJ2-7,-,TGTGCCAGCATTGGGACAGACTCCTACGAGCAGTACTTC,CASIGTDSYEQYF
TRBV29-1,TRBD1,TRBJ2-7,once,TGCAGCGTCCGGGACAGCGGTGGTTTCTACGAGCAGTACTTC,CSVRDSGGFYEQYF
TRBV5-6,-,TRBJ1-1,-,TGTGCCAGCATAATGAGTTCGGACACTGAAGCTTTCTTT,CASIMSSDTEAFF
TRBV2,TRBD1,TRBJ1-3,-,TGTGCCAGCAGCGGGACAGCTGGAAACACCATATATTTT,CASSGTAGNTIYF
TRBV15,-,TRBJ2-7,-,TGTGCCACCAGCCCTGGGGACTTTCAAGAGCAGTACTTC,CATSPGDFQEQYF
TRBV4-2,TRBD1,TRBJ2-7,-,TGTGCCAGCAGCTTCGGACAGGGGTCTAGCGAGCAGTACTTC,CASSFGQGSSEQYF
TRBV11-2,TRBD2,TRBJ2-5,-,TGTGCCAGCAGCCTCGCCCCGTGGCGGGAGGGCCGGGAGACCCAGTACTTC,CASSLAPWREGRETQYF
TRBV28,TRBD1,TRBJ2-7,-,TGTGCCAGCACCACTTCCGGACAGGAGTTTTCCTACGAGCAGTACTTC,CASTTSGQEFSYEQYF
TRBV28,TRBD1,TRBJ1-5,-,TGTGCCAGCAACCTACAGGGGGGAAGGAGTGAGCCCCAGCATTTT,CASNLQGGRSEPQHF
TRBV5-1,-,TRBJ2-5,-,TGCGCCAGCAGACCTGACAGTCAAGAGACCCAGTACTTC,CASRPDSQETQYF
TRBV28,-,TRBJ1-1,-,TGTGCCAGCAGTTTAGATGGGAGGGGTACTGAAGCTTTCTTT,CASSLDGRGTEAFF
TRBV9,TRBD1,TRBJ2-7,-,TGTGCCAGCAGCGAGACAGGGGGCTTCTACGAGCAGTACTTC,CASSETGGFYEQYF
TRBV16,TRBD1,TRBJ1-4,-,TGTGCCAGCAGCCAATCAGGGGGCAGTAAAAAACTGTTTTTT,CASSQSGGSKKLFF
TRBV10-1,TRBD2,TRBJ2-3,once,TGCGCCAGCAGCCCACTAGCGGGGACCACAGATACGCAGTATTTT,CASSPLAGTTDTQYF
TRBV19,-,TRBJ2-7,-,TGTGCCAGTAGTATCTCGGGGTTCGAAGGGAACGAGCAGTACTTC,CASSISGFEGNEQYF
TRBV9,-,TRBJ1-5,few,TGTGCCAGCAGCGTAGCAGGGGCGTTT,CASSVAGAF
TRBV19,-,TRBJ1-1,-,TGTGCCAGTAGCGTGGGGGCCTGGGGGAACACTGAAGCTTTCTTT,CASSVGAWGNTEAFF
TRBV6-5,TRBD1,TRBJ2-7,-,TGTGCCAGCAGGCCGGGACAGGTCGCGTACGAGCAGTACTTC,CASRPGQVAYEQYF
TRBV7-2,TRBD1,TRBJ2-6,-,TGTGCCAGCACCGGACAGGGTAGCTCTGGGGCCAACGTCCTGACTTTC,CASTGQGSSGANVLTF
TRBV7-7,-,TRBJ2-7,few,TGTGCTAGCAGCTTATTCAGGGGCTCGTCCGAGCAGTACTTC,CASSLFRGSSEQYF
TRBV14,-,TRBJ1-3,-,TGTGCCAGCAGCCGGACGCAGGGCCCCGGAAACACCATATATTTT,CASSRTQGPGNTIYF
TRBV25-1,-,TRBJ1-6,few,TGTGCCAGCAGTGAACCCACCCCCAGGGAAGTGGATTCACCCCTCCACTTT,CASSEPTPREVDSPLHF
TRBV27,-,TRBJ2-7,-,TGTGCCAGCGGGGAGAGCTCCTACGAGCAGTACTTC,CASGESSYEQYF
TRBV9,-,TRBJ1-5,-,TGTGCCAGCAGCGTAGGACAACGAGTCTACCCCGACAATCAGCCCCAGCATTTT,CASSVGQRVYPDNQPQHF
TRBV11-3,-,TRBJ2-7,-,TGTGCCAGCAGCTTTCGTGGTTCAGTCTCCTACGAGCAGTACTTC,CASSFRGSVSYEQYF
TRBV2,TRBD2,TRBJ2-7,-,TGTGCCAGTCGGACTAGCGGGTCCTACGAGCAGTACTTC,CASRTSGSYEQYF
TRBV4-1,TRBD2,TRBJ2-7,few,TGCGCCAGCAGCCAGGGGACTAGCGGGCGCCTCGAGCAGTACTTC,CASSQGTSGRLEQYF
TRBV5-1,TRBD2,TRBJ2-7,-,TGCGCCAGCAGCTCAAGACTAGCGGGAGGGCCTCCTGGGGGATTGAGCTCCTACGAGCAGTACTTC,CASSSRLAGGPPGGLSSYEQYF
TRBV20-1,TRBD1,TRBJ1-5,-,TGCAGTGCTAGTCGCCAGGGGGCGCGAGGATATAGCAATCAGCCCCAGCATTTT,CSASRQGARGYSNQPQHF
TRBV6-5,TRBD1,TRBJ2-7,-,TGTGCCAGCAAGGCGACAGGGGATTTCTACGAGCAGTACTTC,CASKATGDFYEQYF
TRBV2,TRBD1,TRBJ2-7,-,TGTGCCAGTAGTATTGGGACAGGGGAGTCCTACGAGCAGTACTTC,CASSIGTGESYEQYF
TRBV27,-,TRBJ2-1,few,TGTGCCAGCAGTTCGCCCGACACCTCCTACAATGAGCAGTTCTTC,CASSSPDTSYNEQFF
TRBV11-2,-,TRBJ2-7,-,TGTGCCAGCAGCCGGTCCGACAGCCTATACGAGCAGTACTTC,CASSRSDSLYEQYF
TRBV3-1/TRBV3-2,-,TRBJ1-3,once,TGTGCCAGCAGCCAAGATCTATCGTCTGGAAACACCATATATTTT,CASSQDLSSGNTIYF
TRBV10-3,-,TRBJ1-1,few,TGTGCCATCAGTGAGTCGCGGCAGGGGGCTTTCTTT,CAISESRQGAFF
TRBV5-1,TRBD1,TRBJ2-7,-,TGCGCCAGCAGTTCCGGGACAGGGCACTTTTACGAGCAGTACTTC,CASSSGTGHFYEQYF
TRBV28,-,TRBJ2-1,-,TGTGCCAGCAGTACAGGCTACAATGAGCAGTTCTTC,CASSTGYNEQFF
TRBV5-6,TRBD2,TRBJ2-5,-,TGTGCCAGCAGCGTTTTAGCGGGGGGGCAACTGGAGACCCAGTACTTC,CASSVLAGGQLETQYF
TRBV5-1,TRBD1,TRBJ1-2,-,TGCGCCAGCAGCTTGTTTCGGACAGGGGGCGAGAGTGGCTACACCTTC,CASSLFRTGGESGYTF
TRBV7-8,-,TRBJ1-4,-,TGTGCCAGCAGCTTAGCGGCACGGAGTAATGAAAAACTGTTTTTT,CASSLAARSNEKLFF
TRBV11-3,TRBD1,TRBJ1-4,-,TGTGCCAGCAGCTTGGGACAGGGCGGGCAAAAACTGTTTTTT,CASSLGQGGQKLFF
TRBV4-1,TRBD2,TRBJ2-7,-,TGCGCCAGCAGCCAAGAGAAGCGGGAGGGGTACGAGCAGTACTTC,CASSQEKREGYEQYF
TRBV25-1,-,TRBJ1-3,-,TGTGCCATCTCAGAAGGGGGCACCATATATTTT,CAISEGGTIYF
TRBV10-3,TRBD1,TRBJ1-2,-,TGTGCCATCAGTCCCTCCTCCGGGACAGGGGCTGGTGGCTACACCTTC,CAISPSSGTGAGGYTF
TRBV4-1,TRBD2,TRBJ2-7,-,TGCGCCAGCAGCCGCGGGAGTGGGTACGAGCAGTACTTC,CASSRGSGYEQYF
TRBV4-1,-,TRBJ2-7,once,TGCGCCAGCAGCCAACGGACACTGCTGAGCGACGAGCAGTACTTC,CASSQRTLLSDEQYF
TRBV5-1,-,TRBJ1-1,-,TGCGCCAGCAGCTTAGGGGTTGAAGCTTTCTTT,CASSLGVEAFF
TRBV11-2,TRBD1,TRBJ1-2,once,TGTGCCAGCAGCTTAGAGGCAGGGGGCGGCTACACCTTC,CASSLEAGGGYTF
TRBV5-3,-,TRBJ1-1,-,TGTGCCAGAAGCCAAAAAACAGGGACTATTGAAGCTTTCTTT,CARSQKTGTIEAFF
TRBV15,TRBD1,TRBJ1-2,once,TGTGCCACCAGCAGCACGGGACAGGAAGCTTCTGGCTACACCTTC,CATSSTGQEASGYTF
TRBV6-5,-,TRBJ1-5,-,TGTGCCAGCAGCATCAGGGTCGATCAGCCCCAGCATTTT,CASSIRVDQPQHF
TRBV28,TRBD1,TRBJ2-7,-,TGTGCCAGCAGTTTATGGGACAGGGAAGACGAGCAGTACTTC,CASSLWDREDEQYF
TRBV7-9,TRBD1,TRBJ1-2,few,TGTGCCAGCAGCAACCGACAGGGCGGCGGCTACACCTTC,CASSNRQGGGYTF
TRBV13,TRBD1,TRBJ2-3,once,TGTGCCAGCAGCTCCACAACACCCCCGGACAGGGGATTGACAGATACGCAGTATTTT,CASSSTTPPDRGLTDTQYF
TRBV4-1,-,TRBJ1-2,-,TGCGCCAGCAGCCAAGAGGGTTGGGACTCCCGGGTCTATGGCTACACCTTC,CASSQEGWDSRVYGYTF
TRBV3-1/TRBV3-2,-,TRBJ1-2,-,TGTGCCAGCAGCCAAGGTCCCACGAGTGTATACTATGGCTACACCTTC,CASSQGPTSVYYGYTF